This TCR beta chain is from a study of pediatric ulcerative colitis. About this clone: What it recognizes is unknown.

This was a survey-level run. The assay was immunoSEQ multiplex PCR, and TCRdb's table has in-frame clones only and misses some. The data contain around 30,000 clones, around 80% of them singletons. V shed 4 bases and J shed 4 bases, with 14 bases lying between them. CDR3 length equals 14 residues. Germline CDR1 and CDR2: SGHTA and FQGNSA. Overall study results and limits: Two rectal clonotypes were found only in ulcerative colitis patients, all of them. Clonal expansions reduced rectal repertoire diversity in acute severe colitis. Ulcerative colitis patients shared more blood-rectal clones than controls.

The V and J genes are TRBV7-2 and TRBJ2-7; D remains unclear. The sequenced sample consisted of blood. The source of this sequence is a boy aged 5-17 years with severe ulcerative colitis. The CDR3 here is CASSSAGSKYEQYF. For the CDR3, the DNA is TGTGCCAGCAGCTCTGCCGGCAGCAAATACGAGCAGTACTTC.